This T cell receptor beta chain was captured by sequencing in a study of radiotherapy plus CTLA-4 blockade in lung cancer. TCRdb keeps only in-frame clones here, not all; method: immunoSEQ multiplex PCR. The profile shows tens of thousands of clones, roughly 71% of them singletons. The germline gives CDR1 MNHNS, CDR2 SASEGT. Trimming pared 4 bases from V and 5 bases from J, leaving 17 bases between. CDR3 length: 16 amino acids. This clone is medium-sized (0.01 to 0.1%). The sequencing here drew on peripheral blood, taken from a patient treated with radiotherapy plus ipilimumab. The gene calls are TRBV6-1 and TRBJ2-2, with D perhaps matching TRBD1 or TRBD2 (7 bases each). This receptor was obtained from a human donor with non-small cell lung cancer that progressed on radiotherapy plus ipilimumab. CDR3 sequence reads: CASSAGEGAETGELFF. The CDR3 region has the DNA TGTGCCAGCAGTGCCGGGGAGGGGGCCGAAACCGGGGAGCTGTTTTTT.